The clone carrying this T cell receptor (beta chain) showed up just a few times. The V gene's germline CDR1 is LGHNA and CDR2 YSLEER. The CDR3 runs to 19 residues. J was trimmed by 4 bases and V by 0 bases; bases with no gene match: 11. Library preparation for TCR beta used quantitative 5'-RACE with molecular barcodes. MiXCR, applied by TCRdb to the 5' RACE reads, yields one record per CDR3 protein. The table lists about 300,000 distinct CDR3 sequences, about a fifth of them singletons. These data come from a study of CD8 T cells in ankylosing spondylitis. This chain uses TRBV4-3 with TRBJ2-2, with 10 positions matching TRBD2. Sequenced material: blood, either unsorted or a sorted T cell fraction (not recorded which). This receptor was taken from a female donor with ankylosing spondylitis or in good health (not recorded which). CDR3 coding DNA: TGCGCCAGCAGCCAAGATGTAACTAGCGGGGCACAATCCACCGGGGAGCTGTTTTTT. This encodes CASSQDVTSGAQSTGELFF.